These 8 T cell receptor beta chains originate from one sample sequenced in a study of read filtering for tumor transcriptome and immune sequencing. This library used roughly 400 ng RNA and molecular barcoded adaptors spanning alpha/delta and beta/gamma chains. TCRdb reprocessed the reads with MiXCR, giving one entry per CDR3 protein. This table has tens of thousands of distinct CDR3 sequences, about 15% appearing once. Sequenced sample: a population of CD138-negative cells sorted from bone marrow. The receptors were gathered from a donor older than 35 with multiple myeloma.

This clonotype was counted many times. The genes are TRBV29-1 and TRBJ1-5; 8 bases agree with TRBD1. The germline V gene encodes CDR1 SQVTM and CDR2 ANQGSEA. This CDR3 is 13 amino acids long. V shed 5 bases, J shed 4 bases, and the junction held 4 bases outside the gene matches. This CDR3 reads CSVRTGWNQPQHF. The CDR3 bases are TGCAGCGTTCGGACAGGGTGGAATCAGCCCCAGCATTTT.

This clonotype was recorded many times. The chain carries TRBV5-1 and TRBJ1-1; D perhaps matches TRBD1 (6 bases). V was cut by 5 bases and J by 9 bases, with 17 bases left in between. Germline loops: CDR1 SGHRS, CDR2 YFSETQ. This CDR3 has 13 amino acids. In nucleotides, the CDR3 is TGCGCCAGCAGTCTACGGGAGGGGGACAAAGCTTTCTTT. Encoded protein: CASSLREGDKAFF.

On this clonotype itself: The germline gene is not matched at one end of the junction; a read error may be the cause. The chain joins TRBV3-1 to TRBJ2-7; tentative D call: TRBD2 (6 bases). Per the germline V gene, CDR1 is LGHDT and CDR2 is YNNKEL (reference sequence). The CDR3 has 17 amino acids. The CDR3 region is CDSSQDGAGGRRYEQYF. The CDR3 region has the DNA TGTGACAGCAGCCAAGACGGAGCGGGTGGGCGAAGGTACGAGCAGTACTTC.

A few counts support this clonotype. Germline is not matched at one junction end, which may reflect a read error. This CDR3 is CASSPGVGQTPYF. CDR3 bases: TGTGCCAGCAGCCCCGGAGTGGGACAGACCCCGTACTTC. The rearrangement uses TRBV7-8 and TRBJ2-5, with 7 bases identical to TRBD1. The germline CDR1 and CDR2 sequences are SGHVS and FQNEAQ. The CDR3 has 13 residues.

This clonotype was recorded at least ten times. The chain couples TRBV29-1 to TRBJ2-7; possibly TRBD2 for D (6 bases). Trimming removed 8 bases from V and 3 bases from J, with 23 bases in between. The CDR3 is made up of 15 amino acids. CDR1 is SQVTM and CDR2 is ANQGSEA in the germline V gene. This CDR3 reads CSYCEGGTGHYEQYF. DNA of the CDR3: TGCAGCTACTGCGAGGGAGGCACGGGGCACTACGAGCAGTACTTC.

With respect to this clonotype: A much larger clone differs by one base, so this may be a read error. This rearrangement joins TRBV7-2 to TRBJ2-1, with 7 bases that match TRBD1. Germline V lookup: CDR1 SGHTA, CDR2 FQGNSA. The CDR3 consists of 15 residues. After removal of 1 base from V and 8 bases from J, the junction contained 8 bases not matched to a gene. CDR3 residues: CASSLEGARGDEQFF. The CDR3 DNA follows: TGTGCCAGCAGCTTAGAGGGGGCCAGGGGTGATGAGCAGTTCTTC. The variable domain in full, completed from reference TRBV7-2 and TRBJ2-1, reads GAGVSQSPSNKVTEKGKDVELRCDPISGHTALYWYRQSLGQGLEFLIYFQGNSAPDKSGLPSDRFSAERTGGSVSTLTIQRTQQEDSAVYLCASSLEGARGDEQFFGPGTRLTVL.

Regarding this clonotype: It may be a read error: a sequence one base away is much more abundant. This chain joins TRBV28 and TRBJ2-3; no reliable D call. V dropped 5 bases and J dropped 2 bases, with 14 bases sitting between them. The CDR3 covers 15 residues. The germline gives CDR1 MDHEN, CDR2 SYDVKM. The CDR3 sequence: CASSPPPDLTDTQYF. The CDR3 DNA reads TGTGCCAGCAGTCCCCCCCCAGACCTCACAGATACGCAGTATTTT.

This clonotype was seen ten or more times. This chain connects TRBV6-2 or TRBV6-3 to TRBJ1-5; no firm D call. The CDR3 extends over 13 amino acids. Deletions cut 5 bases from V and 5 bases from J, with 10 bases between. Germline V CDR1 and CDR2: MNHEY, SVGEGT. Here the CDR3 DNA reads TGTGCCAGCAGTCTAGATTCGGATCAGCCCCAGCATTTT. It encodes CASSLDSDQPQHF.